The 24 T cell receptor beta chains in this list originate from one sample, sequenced in a study of shared T cell receptors in the human thymus. The repertoire was sequenced with immunoSEQ multiplex PCR; TCRdb's copy has only in-frame clones and lacks some. The sample carries about 610,000 clones, roughly 88% recorded once. These same data were also listed under a study on human thymus T cells.

Source material: thymocytes. These receptors originate from a boy younger than two with a congenital heart defect.

The count of this clone is one. V gene TRBV19 combines with J gene TRBJ2-6; possible D gene TRBD2, 6 bases. This CDR3 comprises 15 residues. Germline values: CDR1 LNHDA, CDR2 SQIVND (reference sequence). Trimming removed 3 bases at V and 3 bases at J, with 9 bases between. CDR3 region: CASSMEGNGANVLTF. In DNA, the CDR3 is TGTGCCAGTAGTATGGAGGGTAATGGGGCCAACGTCCTGACTTTC.

The gene calls are TRBV6-7 and TRBJ2-7; 8 bases map to TRBD2. TRBV6-7 counts as an open reading frame of uncertain function. This CDR3 has 14 amino acids. J was trimmed by 3 bases and V by 6 bases; bases with no gene match: 7. CDR3 in amino acids: CASSGRREVYEQYF. DNA of the CDR3: TGTGCCAGCAGCGGCCGGCGGGAGGTCTACGAGCAGTACTTC.

V is TRBV4-3 and J is TRBJ1-3, with D unclear. The CDR3 loop spans 15 amino acids. V was cut by 5 bases and J by 3 bases, with 14 bases left in between. Germline CDR1 reads LGHNA; CDR2 reads YSLEER. CDR3 in amino acids: CASSSRSRGGNTIYF. In DNA form, the CDR3 reads TGCGCCAGCAGCTCGCGTTCCCGGGGTGGAAACACCATATATTTT.

With regard to this clone: The same CDR3 can be traced to other DNA sequences in this sample. The rearrangement joins TRBV2 to TRBJ2-7; no clear D. CDR1 is SNHLY, CDR2 FYNNEI, per germline. This CDR3 contains 14 residues. V gave up 6 bases and J gave up 3 bases, with 15 bases separating them. CDR3 sequence reads: CASSDGGEVYEQYF. DNA of the CDR3: TGTGCCAGCAGCGATGGCGGAGAGGTCTACGAGCAGTACTTC.

The rearrangement links TRBV6-1 to TRBJ2-5, with D maybe TRBD2 (7 bases). The V end lost 6 bases, the J end lost 5 bases, and 16 bases lay between the germline ends. Germline assignment: CDR1 MNHNS and CDR2 SASEGT. The CDR3 runs 14 residues. The DNA of the CDR3 is TGTGCCAGCAGGGGGGGGGCGACTAGTGAGACCCAGTACTTC. Protein product: CASRGGATSETQYF.

CDR3 loop: CASSQLRTGTAKNIQYF. CDR3 DNA sequence: TGCGCCAGCAGCCAATTGCGGACAGGGACGGCCAAAAACATTCAGTACTTC. The chain joins TRBV4-1 to TRBJ2-4; 8 bases fit TRBD1. Trimming at V came to 2 bases and at J to 1 base, leaving 7 bases not matched to a gene. This CDR3 is built from 17 residues. In germline, CDR1 is MGHRA, CDR2 YSYEKL.

The V gene is TRBV6-4, the J gene TRBJ2-7, with 9 bases aligning to TRBD1. The CDR3 spans 14 residues. V shed 5 bases and J 0 bases; nucleotides not matched to a gene: 2. Germline CDR1 is MRHNA and CDR2 is SNTAGT. This CDR3 reads CASSKDRGSYEQYF. The CDR3 DNA reads as TGTGCCAGCAGTAAGGACAGGGGCTCCTACGAGCAGTACTTC.

The J gene is TRBJ2-7, the V gene TRBV4-3; D gene unclear. The CDR3 is made up of 8 amino acids. Germline values: CDR1 LGHNA, CDR2 YSLEER. This chain's CDR3 is CEPYEQYF. CDR3 in DNA: TGCGAGCCCTACGAGCAGTACTTC.

The chain carries TRBV5-6 and TRBJ1-2, with 9 bases matching TRBD1. The length of the CDR3 is 15 residues. J gave up 0 bases and V 2 bases, and 2 bases lay outside the gene matches. The germline gives CDR1 SGHDT, CDR2 YYEEEE. DNA of the CDR3: TGTGCCAGCAGCTTCGGGACAGGGCCTAACTATGGCTACACCTTC. Translated, it gives CASSFGTGPNYGYTF.

The chain employs TRBV19 and TRBJ2-1, with no clear D. The V and J ends lost 0 bases and 0 bases respectively, with 9 bases between them. The CDR3 runs 16 residues. The germline gives CDR1 LNHDA, CDR2 SQIVND (reference sequence). CDR3 nucleotides: TGTGCCAGTAGTATAGACTTCGAGAGCTCCTACAATGAGCAGTTCTTC. It codes for CASSIDFESSYNEQFF.

The V call is TRBV28, the J call TRBJ2-1; TRBD2 aligns across 7 bases. Unmatched junction bases numbered 5, after V lost 2 bases and J lost 7 bases. The germline V gene has CDR1 MDHEN and CDR2 SYDVKM. The CDR3 spans 14 residues. The CDR3 region has the DNA TGTGCCAGCAGTTTAGGAGGGCGGGGGAATGAGCAGTTCTTC. This sequence encodes CASSLGGRGNEQFF. The full variable domain, its missing parts supplied by reference TRBV28 and TRBJ2-1, is DVKVTQSSRYLVKRTGEKVFLECVQDMDHENMFWYRQDPGLGLRLIYFSYDVKMKEKGDIPEGYSVSREKKERFSLILESASTNQTSMYLCASSLGGRGNEQFFGPGTRLTVL.

The chain couples TRBV7-3 to TRBJ2-1; TRBD2 aligns across 8 bases. CDR1 SGHTA and CDR2 FQGTGA come from the germline V gene. CDR3 length: 16 amino acids. V dropped 5 bases and J dropped 4; count of bases not matched to a gene: 10. In nucleotides, the CDR3 is TGTGCCAGCAGCCCGCGGGGGGAGGGATATTACAATGAGCAGTTCTTC. As protein: CASSPRGEGYYNEQFF.

This clone was observed a few times. This chain connects TRBV10-3 to TRBJ2-1; the D is unclear. The germline V gene encodes CDR1 ENHRY and CDR2 SYGVKD. The V and J ends lost 6 bases and 9 bases respectively, with 15 bases between them. This CDR3 has 13 residues. The CDR3 DNA is TGTGCCATCAGGATTGAGAGGCGCGGTGAGCAGTTCTTC. As protein: CAIRIERRGEQFF.

The V call is TRBV14, the J call TRBJ2-5; 8 bases line up with TRBD1. CDR1 is SGHDN and CDR2 is FVKESK in the germline V gene. Trimming at V came to 3 bases and at J to 6 bases, leaving 6 bases not matched to a gene. The CDR3 loop spans 14 amino acids. The CDR3 reads CASSHPQGAQTQYF. Here the CDR3 DNA reads TGTGCCAGCAGCCATCCTCAGGGGGCGCAGACCCAGTACTTC.

The rearrangement uses TRBV6-1 and TRBJ2-5, with D maybe TRBD2 (6 bases). The CDR3 has 14 amino acids. The V and J ends lost 3 bases and 4 bases respectively, with 12 bases between them. CDR1 and CDR2 (germline): MNHNS, SASEGT. The CDR3: CASSDIGGIETQYF. CDR3 nucleotides: TGTGCCAGCAGTGACATCGGCGGGATAGAGACCCAGTACTTC.

The chain recombines TRBV27 with TRBJ2-7; possibly TRBD2 for D (6 bases). Trimming cost V 9 bases and J 7 bases, with 7 bases left between them. The CDR3 is 9 residues long. Germline lookup yields CDR1 MNHEY and CDR2 SMNVEV (reference sequence). The CDR3 DNA reads as TGTGCCAGAGGGAGGGAGCAGTACTTC. As protein: CARGREQYF.

This clone occurred once. The V gene is TRBV11-2, the J gene TRBJ2-3, with a possible D match to TRBD2 (5 bases). Germline V CDR1 and CDR2: SGHAT, FQNNGV. The CDR3 runs to 17 residues. Trimming pared 0 bases from V and 2 bases from J, leaving 15 bases between. The CDR3 loop reads CASSLDSRIANTDTQYF. CDR3 nucleotides: TGTGCCAGCAGCTTAGATTCCCGGATAGCGAACACAGATACGCAGTATTTT.

V gene TRBV6-5 combines with J gene TRBJ2-3; 8 positions match TRBD2. The CDR3 length is 16 residues. Germline values: CDR1 MNHEY, CDR2 SVGAGI. The V and J ends lost 0 bases and 3 bases, in that order; junction bases with no gene match: 5. CDR3 sequence reads: CASSYSEREKTDTQYF. Here the CDR3 DNA reads TGTGCCAGCAGTTACTCAGAGCGGGAGAAGACAGATACGCAGTATTTT.

The V gene is TRBV18, the J gene TRBJ1-5; possibly TRBD1 for D (5 bases). The CDR3 loop spans 15 amino acids. Trimming cost V 2 bases and J 9 bases, with 17 bases left between them. Germline CDR1 reads KGHSH; CDR2 reads LQKENI. Here the CDR3 reads CASSPGQGSLGPQHF. CDR3 DNA sequence: TGTGCCAGCTCACCAGGCCAGGGTTCTCTTGGGCCCCAGCATTTT. Full variable domain (rest looked up from reference TRBV18 and TRBJ1-5): NAGVMQNPRHLVRRRGQEARLRCSPMKGHSHVYWYRQLPEEGLKFMVYLQKENIIDESGMPKERFSAEFPKEGPSILRIQQVVRGDSAAYFCASSPGQGSLGPQHFGDGTRLSIL.

This rearrangement joins TRBV4-3 to TRBJ2-3, with 7 bases aligning to TRBD1. Trimming at V came to 8 bases and at J to 3 bases, leaving 11 bases not matched to a gene. CDR1 and CDR2 (germline): LGHNA, YSLEER. The CDR3 has 15 residues. CDR3 nucleotide sequence: TGCGCCAGCGGACAACAGGGGCAGGGAACAGATACGCAGTATTTT. Translation: CASGQQGQGTDTQYF.

The chain employs TRBV9 and TRBJ2-7, with 12 bases that match TRBD1. Germline V lookup: CDR1 SGDLS, CDR2 YYNGEE. V trimming: 3 bases; J trimming: 3 bases; junction bases outside the gene matches: 4. CDR3 length equals 15 residues. CDR3 protein: CASSGGTGGLYEQYF. DNA for the CDR3: TGTGCCAGCAGCGGCGGGACAGGGGGCCTCTACGAGCAGTACTTC.

The sample holds one count of this clone. This chain joins TRBV9 and TRBJ2-1, with 8 bases identical to TRBD2. V lost 3 bases and J lost 9; bases outside the gene matches: 8. The CDR3 runs 14 residues. Germline values: CDR1 SGDLS, CDR2 YYNGEE. The CDR3 sequence is CASSGGLASIEQFF. The DNA for the CDR3 is TGTGCCAGCAGCGGAGGACTAGCTTCGATTGAGCAGTTCTTC.

The chain couples TRBV7-2 to TRBJ2-1; TRBD2 matches 9 bases. Per germline, CDR1 SGHTA and CDR2 FQGNSA. The CDR3 contains 16 residues. The trim removed 2 bases at V and 10 bases at J, leaving 12 bases unmatched. The CDR3 coding sequence is TGTGCCAGCAGCTTATCGCGGGAGGGCCCTTTAGAGGAGCAGTTCTTC. Translating it yields CASSLSREGPLEEQFF.

The rearrangement uses TRBV6-1 and TRBJ2-3; TRBD2 matches at 8 bases. V shed 1 base, J shed 0 bases, and the junction held 3 bases outside the gene matches. The CDR3 totals 16 residues. Germline CDR1 and CDR2: MNHNS and SASEGT. The CDR3 region is CASSEGGGRSTDTQYF. Written as DNA, the CDR3 is TGTGCCAGCAGTGAAGGGGGCGGGAGGAGCACAGATACGCAGTATTTT.